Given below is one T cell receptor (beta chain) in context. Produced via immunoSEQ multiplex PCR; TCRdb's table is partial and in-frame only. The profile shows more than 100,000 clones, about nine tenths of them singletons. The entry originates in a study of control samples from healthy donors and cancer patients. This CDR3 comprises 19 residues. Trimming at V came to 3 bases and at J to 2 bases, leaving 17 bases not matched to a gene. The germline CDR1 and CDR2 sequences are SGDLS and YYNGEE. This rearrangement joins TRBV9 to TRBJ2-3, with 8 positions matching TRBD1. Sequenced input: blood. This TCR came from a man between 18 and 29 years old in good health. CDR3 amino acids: CASSGGTGDSHPYTDTQYF. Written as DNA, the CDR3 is TGTGCCAGCAGCGGGGGGACAGGAGACTCCCATCCTTACACAGATACGCAGTATTTT.